This TCR beta chain was profiled in a study of T-cell memory formation after mild COVID-19 (dated by TCRdb to about 2021). With regard to the full study: TCR sequence clusters from the two donors were found to be largely donor specific. In a couple of donors, T-cell clones that expanded and contracted after mild COVID-19 were tracked by sequencing TCRalpha and TCRbeta repertoires over time. The cohort was made up of two young adult volunteers, one female and one male, who were previously healthy.

PBMCs were isolated by Ficoll-Paque density gradient centrifugation. This clonotype was detected once. The clone's antigen remains unknown. No base quality values were provided; no much bigger clone lies one nucleotide off. One read gives only weak evidence. The paper's findings and limits, for the study overall: Some responding clones were detected in pre-infection memory, suggesting pre-existing cross-reactive memory T cells joined the SARS-CoV-2 response. Only two mild cases were covered by the study, and larger cohorts that include severe cases with pre-infection samples were considered necessary. From day 15 to 85, contracting clones showed balanced CD4/CD8 phenotypes, whereas a second wave of clones that expanded from day 15 to 37 leaned towards CD4+. Contracting CD4+ clones turned up mainly in the CM and EM memory subsets, whereas EMRA was where CD8+ clones were enriched. The second-wave clones that peaked on day 37 were not confirmed to be SARS-CoV-2 specific.

The run used an Illumina NovaSeq 6000. TCRalpha and TCRbeta cDNA libraries were built by 5'RACE with constant-segment primers, adding sample barcodes and unique molecular identifiers. Trizol reagent was used to extract RNA from every sample. Libraries were amplified in two PCR steps, with a second sample barcode and Illumina TruSeq adapters added in the second step. Sequencing of the libraries was done on an Illumina NovaSeq, producing 2 x 150 bp paired-end reads. The original methods were these. Reads were demultiplexed and collapsed into UMI-guided consensus sequences with migec v1.2.7. Using mixcr v2.1.11, the UMI consensuses were aligned to TRA and TRB V and J templates and assembled into clonotypes. A clonotype was counted as expanded or contracted only when both edgeR and NoisET called the clonotype significant, with the noise models trained on biological replicates. For edgeR calls, a false discovery rate-adjusted p below 0.01 and a log2 fold-change threshold of 1 were applied. As an exploratory analysis of dynamics, max-normalized trajectories of the 1000 most abundant clonotypes were examined with PCA combined with hierarchical clustering. Separately sequenced CD4+ and CD8+ repertoires were used to assign a CD4 or CD8 phenotype to each responding clone. TCRdb trimmed public reads at Q25 via fastp, called clones via MiXCR and kept in-frame beta chains. Each CDR3 protein appears once, grouped with its most common genes and DNA. TCRdb, rather than the study authors, made the V and J calls. For this sample the table gives approximately 430,000 distinct CDR3 sequences, of which 20% to 30% were detected only once. The ten largest clones capture around 13% of the sample.

The sample taken for sequencing was PBMCs or a T cell subset sorted from them (not recorded which). The receptor was isolated from an adult woman who had mild COVID-19 (a few samples of this study predate the infection). The sample titles of this study are shuffled in the database, so cell type and time point are left out; the donor was told from shared clones.

The sequenced DNA: TGTGCCATCAGTGGGGGACAGGGGAGAAATTACGAGCAGTACTTC. Its translation reads: CAISGGQGRNYEQYF. The chain joins TRBV10-3 to TRBJ2-7; TRBD1 fits 10 bases in the junction. Ends trimmed: V by 4 bases, J by 4 bases; bases unmatched to a gene: 7. The CDR3 starts with the cysteine, ends with the phenylalanine, and has 15 residues. The kept DNA is CDR3 alone, 45 bases in frame from the first base. Reading the germline V gene gives CDR1 ENHRY and CDR2 SYGVKD.